The 19 T cell receptor beta chains below were found in one sample sequenced in a study of cytomegalovirus exposure and HLA in healthy donors. In the PCR, 60 Vbeta and 13 Jbeta primers were used. The protocol was immunoSEQ multiplex PCR, while the TCRdb copy is restricted to in-frame clones and leaves out a portion. The table has roughly 190,000 clones, under 85% seen once. Specimen: PBMCs. The receptors were sampled from a woman between 50 and 59 years old in good health and CMV-seropositive.

The rearrangement links TRBV27 to TRBJ2-1; 7 bases are shared with TRBD2. Germline V gene lookup returns CDR1 MNHEY and CDR2 SMNVEV (reference sequence). Losses at the gene ends were 8 bases for V and 10 bases for J; bases not matched to a gene: 14. The CDR3 has 14 residues. This CDR3 is CASHLFSHSGEQFF. Here the CDR3 DNA reads TGTGCCAGCCACCTTTTCTCCCATAGCGGGGAGCAGTTCTTC.

This chain connects TRBV28 to TRBJ1-5, with a possible D match to TRBD1 (5 bases). Germline CDR1 reads MDHEN; CDR2 reads SYDVKM. V was clipped by 7 bases and J by 5 bases, with 12 bases between them. The CDR3 spans 13 residues. Here the CDR3 reads CASTTSGYQPQHF. The CDR3 DNA reads TGTGCCAGCACAACGTCAGGGTATCAGCCCCAGCATTTT. Drawing the rest from reference TRBV28 and TRBJ1-5, the complete variable domain is DVKVTQSSRYLVKRTGEKVFLECVQDMDHENMFWYRQDPGLGLRLIYFSYDVKMKEKGDIPEGYSVSREKKERFSLILESASTNQTSMYLCASTTSGYQPQHFGDGTRLSIL.

V usage is TRBV28 and J usage is TRBJ2-3; TRBD1 matches at 8 bases. Unmatched junction bases numbered 9, after V lost 6 bases and J lost 4 bases. CDR1 and CDR2 (germline): MDHEN, SYDVKM. The CDR3 covers 15 residues. The CDR3 DNA is TGTGCCAGCAGCGTCGCAGGGGGCCGTCCAGATACGCAGTATTTT. It codes for CASSVAGGRPDTQYF.

The genes are TRBV18 and TRBJ1-1; D remains unclear. Germline loops: CDR1 KGHSH, CDR2 LQKENI. V was cut by 3 bases and J by 0 bases, with 11 bases left in between. CDR3 length equals 15 residues. The CDR3 region is CASSPRGAMNTEAFF. CDR3 nucleotides: TGTGCCAGCTCACCCCGGGGAGCGATGAACACTGAAGCTTTCTTT.

The gene calls are TRBV5-6 and TRBJ2-7, with TRBD1 identical over 12 bases. CDR1 is SGHDT and CDR2 is YYEEEE in the germline V gene. J gave up 3 bases and V 3 bases, and 4 bases lay outside the gene matches. CDR3 length: 15 amino acids. The CDR3 coding sequence is TGTGCCAGCAGCTGGGGACAGGGGGCGGGCTACGAGCAGTACTTC. Amino acids: CASSWGQGAGYEQYF. Based on the CDR3 plus reference TRBV5-6 and TRBJ2-7, the full variable domain is DAGVTQSPTHLIKTRGQQVTLRCSPKSGHDTVSWYQQALGQGPQFIFQYYEEEERQRGNFPDRFSGHQFPNYSSELNVNALLLGDSALYLCASSWGQGAGYEQYFGPGTRLTVT.

This rearrangement joins TRBV10-2 to TRBJ2-7; the match to TRBD2 covers 11 bases. V lost 6 bases to trimming and J lost 6 bases; unmatched junction nucleotides: 7. In germline, CDR1 is WSHSY, CDR2 SAAADI. This CDR3 contains 14 residues. Here the CDR3 reads CASRNSGGASEQYF. For the CDR3, the DNA is TGCGCCAGCAGAAATAGCGGGGGGGCGAGCGAGCAGTACTTC.

The V gene is TRBV2, the J gene TRBJ1-3; D is uncertain. The ends were cut back, 5 bases at V and 0 bases at J, with 8 bases in the middle. Germline V gene data show CDR1 as SNHLY and CDR2 as FYNNEI. The CDR3 runs to 14 residues. The CDR3 here is CASSYSRSGNTIYF. The CDR3 DNA sequence: TGTGCCAGCAGTTACAGCCGCTCTGGAAACACCATATATTTT.

CDR3 DNA: TGTGCCAGCAGGATTAGAGGGGGTTCCTACGAGCAGTACTTC. Translation: CASRIRGGSYEQYF. V gene TRBV28 combines with J gene TRBJ2-7; D is perhaps TRBD1 (6 bases). The CDR3 runs 14 residues. Germline V gives CDR1 MDHEN, CDR2 SYDVKM. V lost 6 bases and J 1 base, leaving 13 bases between the germline ends.

The V gene is TRBV5-1, the J gene TRBJ1-1; unclear D gene. CDR1 SGHRS and CDR2 YFSETQ come from the germline V gene. The V end was cut by 5 bases, the J end by 1 base, with 9 bases between. The CDR3 consists of 13 residues. The CDR3 here is CASRGMGNTEAFF. CDR3 nucleotides: TGCGCCAGCAGGGGCATGGGGAACACTGAAGCTTTCTTT.

CDR3 nucleotide sequence: TGCGCCAGCACCCTAGCGGGGGTGGACACCGGGGAGCTGTTTTTT. Amino acids: CASTLAGVDTGELFF. The rearrangement joins TRBV5-1 to TRBJ2-2; 10 positions match TRBD2. The CDR3 is made up of 15 amino acids. Germline CDR1 reads SGHRS; CDR2 reads YFSETQ. V lost 6 bases and J lost 3; bases outside the gene matches: 5.

J is TRBJ1-2 and V is TRBV5-4; TRBD1 might be the D (6 bases). The CDR3 is 16 residues long. Germline CDR1 reads SGHNT; CDR2 reads YYREEE (reference sequence). V lost 4 bases, J lost 3 bases, and 19 bases lay in between. The CDR3 loop is CASSKSTGPADYGYTF. DNA for the CDR3: TGTGCCAGCAGCAAAAGCACAGGGCCTGCTGACTATGGCTACACCTTC.

The chain uses TRBV12-5 and TRBJ1-3; TRBD1 is a possible D gene (6 bases). The CDR3 sequence is 16 residues long. V was clipped by 3 bases and J by 0 bases, with 12 bases between them. CDR1 is LGHNT, CDR2 FRNRAP, per germline. DNA of the CDR3: TGTGCTAGTGGTTTTGGGCAGGGGTACTCTGGAAACACCATATATTTT. Encoded protein: CASGFGQGYSGNTIYF.

The J gene is TRBJ2-3, the V gene TRBV29-1; 8 nucleotides align to TRBD1. This CDR3 comprises 15 residues. Trimming at V came to 5 bases and at J to 0 bases, leaving 7 bases not matched to a gene. Per the germline V gene, CDR1 is SQVTM and CDR2 is ANQGSEA. CDR3 in DNA: TGCAGCGTTAGAGGACAGGGCCTTAGCACAGATACGCAGTATTTT. This gives the protein CSVRGQGLSTDTQYF.

About this clone itself: This CDR3 fails to terminate in the conserved phenylalanine or tryptophan, so it likely reflects a read error. The chain recombines TRBV18 with TRBJ1-1, with 7 bases matching TRBD1. The germline V gene encodes CDR1 KGHSH and CDR2 LQKENI. The CDR3 has 16 residues. Germline trimming cut 4 bases from V and 5 bases from J; bases unmatched to any gene: 13. As DNA, the CDR3 is TGTGCCAGCTCACGAACACAGGGGCGTGGGGGGACTGAAGCTTTCCTT. Amino acids: CASSRTQGRGGTEAFL.

The rearrangement joins TRBV6-6 to TRBJ2-1; D is possibly TRBD1 (5 bases). CDR1 and CDR2 from the germline V gene are MNHNY and SVGAGI (reference sequence). Trimming took 5 bases from V and 0 from J, leaving 5 bases between them. This CDR3 is built from 13 residues. The CDR3 loop reads CASSQGSYNEQFF. As DNA, the CDR3 is TGTGCCAGCAGTCAGGGCTCCTACAATGAGCAGTTCTTC.

The chain links TRBV30 to TRBJ1-6; no definite D call. The CDR3 spans 15 residues. CDR1 GTSNPN and CDR2 SVGIG come from the germline V gene (reference sequence). Trimming stripped 0 bases from V and 12 bases from J, with 18 bases between. The CDR3 bases are TGTGCCTGGAGTGTACGGCGAGGGCGGGTCCAACCCCTCCACTTT. Translated, it gives CAWSVRRGRVQPLHF.

The chain joins TRBV5-1 to TRBJ2-7; 9 bases agree with TRBD1. V was pared by 5 bases and J by 4 bases, with 7 bases of the junction left unmatched. The germline V gene encodes CDR1 SGHRS and CDR2 YFSETQ. This CDR3 comprises 14 residues. Here the CDR3 DNA reads TGCGCCAGCAGGACGACAGGGGGTTGGTACGAGCAGTACTTC. Protein sequence: CASRTTGGWYEQYF.

This chain joins TRBV27 and TRBJ1-2; 8 nucleotides line up with TRBD1. Germline V lookup: CDR1 MNHEY, CDR2 SMNVEV (reference sequence). The CDR3 extends over 15 amino acids. Trimming at V came to 3 bases and at J to 4 bases, leaving 7 bases not matched to a gene. CDR3 DNA sequence: TGTGCCAGCAGTTTGGACAGGGCGTTAGTCTATGGCTACACCTTC. It yields the protein CASSLDRALVYGYTF.

Here the CDR3 reads CASSAADGNEKLFF. In DNA form, the CDR3 reads TGTGCCAGCAGTGCGGCAGACGGGAATGAAAAACTGTTTTTT. The chain links TRBV2 to TRBJ1-4; the D is unclear. The germline V gene has CDR1 SNHLY and CDR2 FYNNEI. The CDR3 is 14 residues long. Trimming cost V 4 bases and J 5 bases, with 11 bases left between them.